What follows describes a single T cell receptor beta chain. Its specificity is unknown. The entry originates in a study of cytomegalovirus exposure and HLA in healthy donors. Primers: 60 Vbeta forward and 13 Jbeta reverse. Profiled with immunoSEQ multiplex PCR; TCRdb holds only in-frame clones, not every one. The table has about 110,000 clones, less than 85% seen once; the top ten hold 7% to 10%. The CDR3 extends over 14 amino acids. Germline V CDR1 and CDR2: MNHNY, SVGAGI (reference sequence). The trim removed 4 bases at V and 4 bases at J, leaving 4 bases unmatched. Findings and limits, study-wide: Only CMV serostatus was available as immune exposure information.

The clonotype originates from a man between 35 and 55 years old in good health and CMV-seropositive. The J gene is TRBJ1-1, the V gene TRBV6-6; 9 nucleotides line up with TRBD1. Sequencing was carried out using PBMCs. The CDR3 spells CASSLGQGGTEAFF. The DNA for the CDR3 is TGTGCCAGCAGTTTGGGACAGGGAGGCACTGAAGCTTTCTTT.